The 18 T cell receptor beta chains given below trace back to one sample, sequenced in a study of blood T cells in healthy people across ages. For the second PCR, which ran for about 7 to 11 cycles, a sample-barcoded 5' primer and a J-beta primer mix were used. TCRdb analysed the 5' RACE reads with MiXCR anew, one entry per CDR3 protein. This table holds about 800,000 distinct CDR3 sequences, about three fifths found once. Sequencing was done on a sample of blood. The receptor set was obtained from a young man in good health.

The chain joins TRBV27 to TRBJ2-7; the D is unclear. CDR3 length equals 15 residues. V was shortened by 5 bases and J by 0 bases, with 14 bases between the two germline ends. Germline CDR1 and CDR2: MNHEY and SMNVEV (reference sequence). In DNA, the CDR3 is TGTGCCAGCAGTCCATCAGAGGTCACCTCCTACGAGCAGTACTTC. Translation gives CASSPSEVTSYEQYF.

The rearrangement uses TRBV4-1 and TRBJ2-1, with TRBD2 identical over 10 bases. The ends lost 1 base at V and 5 bases at J; junction bases unmatched: 8. The germline CDR1 and CDR2 sequences are MGHRA and YSYEKL. The CDR3 extends over 17 amino acids. The DNA for the CDR3 is TGCGCCAGCAGCCAAGCTGGGACTAGCGAGGGAGACAATGAGCAGTTCTTC. Translating it yields CASSQAGTSEGDNEQFF.

This chain connects TRBV28 to TRBJ2-3; possible D gene TRBD2, 6 bases. There are 12 residues in the CDR3. Germline V gene sequence: CDR1 MDHEN, CDR2 SYDVKM. The germline V and J ends were trimmed by 4 bases and 7 bases, with 9 bases remaining between them. The CDR3 DNA reads as TGTGCCAGCAGTTCGGGGGAAAATACGCAGTATTTT. Translation: CASSSGENTQYF.

The chain uses TRBV6-1 and TRBJ2-3; 9 bases align to TRBD2. V gave up 6 bases and J gave up 0 bases; unmatched junction bases: 13. Germline V gene lookup returns CDR1 MNHNS and CDR2 SASEGT. There are 18 residues in the CDR3. Here the CDR3 DNA reads TGTGCCAGCAGACCCGGGACTAGCCCTCCCTCTAGCACAGATACGCAGTATTTT. Residues: CASRPGTSPPSSTDTQYF.

The V gene is TRBV20-1, the J gene TRBJ2-7; TRBD2 is a possible D gene (5 bases). The germline gives CDR1 DFQATT, CDR2 SNEGSKA (reference sequence). The length of the CDR3 is 12 residues. V lost 6 bases and J 1 base, leaving 10 bases between the germline ends. Written as DNA, the CDR3 is TGCAGTGCCAAACTAGAATCCTACGAGCAGTACTTC. Translation: CSAKLESYEQYF.

The chain has TRBV5-1 and TRBJ2-7, with 12 bases aligning to TRBD2. The CDR3 runs 15 residues. CDR1 is SGHRS and CDR2 is YFSETQ in the germline V gene. Germline trimming cut 2 bases from V and 7 bases from J; bases unmatched to any gene: 7. The CDR3 loop is CASSLLAGGGNEQYF. CDR3 coding DNA: TGCGCCAGCAGCTTACTAGCGGGGGGAGGCAATGAGCAGTACTTC.

In its sample, this clonotype was seen once. V usage is TRBV10-3 and J usage is TRBJ2-7; D tentatively fits TRBD1 or TRBD2 (5 bases each). V was clipped by 6 bases and J by 3 bases, with 18 bases between them. The length of the CDR3 is 15 residues. CDR1 is ENHRY, CDR2 SYGVKD, per germline. This chain's CDR3 is CAIRRLRDGNYEQYF. In DNA form, the CDR3 reads TGTGCCATCAGACGCCTCCGGGACGGGAACTACGAGCAGTACTTC.

The table lists this clonotype with a few counts. The chain joins TRBV10-3 to TRBJ1-2, with D unresolved. The CDR3 covers 18 residues. CDR1 and CDR2 from the germline V gene are ENHRY and SYGVKD. Trimming shortened V by 5 bases and J by 0 bases, and 22 bases separated the two germline ends. The CDR3 DNA reads TGTGCCATCAGTATAGAGAGGACTTCCGACCGGACTAACTATGGCTACACCTTC. Amino acid sequence: CAISIERTSDRTNYGYTF.

In this sample, this clonotype turned up many times. The chain is built from TRBV3-1 and TRBJ2-7; tentative D call: TRBD2 (6 bases). CDR3 length equals 17 residues. Germline assignment: CDR1 LGHDT and CDR2 YNNKEL (reference sequence). V was cut by 0 bases and J by 1 base, with 16 bases left in between. This CDR3 reads CASSQELEGILSYEQYF. Here the CDR3 DNA reads TGTGCCAGCAGCCAAGAGTTGGAGGGGATCTTGTCCTACGAGCAGTACTTC.

The rearrangement joins TRBV14 to TRBJ2-3, with D possibly being TRBD2 (5 bases). This CDR3 is built from 13 residues. The germline V gene has CDR1 SGHDN and CDR2 FVKESK. V gave up 7 bases and J gave up 4 bases, with 12 bases separating them. The CDR3 nucleotides are TGTGCCAGCAAGGGAGCCACCTCAGATACGCAGTATTTT. This encodes CASKGATSDTQYF.

This clonotype was seen a handful of times. The chain joins TRBV7-6 to TRBJ2-5; 11 nucleotides line up with TRBD1. Germline V CDR1 and CDR2: SGHVS, FNYEAQ. This CDR3 region has 14 residues. The trim removed 3 bases at V and 4 bases at J, leaving 1 base unmatched. The chain's CDR3 is CASSFGTGGETQYF. Here the CDR3 DNA reads TGTGCCAGCAGCTTCGGGACAGGGGGAGAGACCCAGTACTTC.

V gene TRBV29-1 combines with J gene TRBJ2-2; 7 nucleotides line up with TRBD1. With V trimmed by 6 bases and J by 3 bases, 1 base remained unmatched. CDR1 and CDR2 (germline): SQVTM, ANQGSEA. The CDR3 is made up of 12 amino acids. CDR3 amino acids: CSVTGHTGELFF. CDR3 DNA sequence: TGCAGCGTGACAGGGCACACCGGGGAGCTGTTTTTT.

The chain has TRBV7-2 and TRBJ2-1; a possible D gene is TRBD1 (5 bases). In germline, CDR1 is SGHTA, CDR2 FQGNSA. Trimming removed 3 bases at V and 4 bases at J, with 10 bases between. This CDR3 is built from 14 residues. This chain's CDR3 is CASSFRRQYNEQFF. The CDR3 DNA reads TGTGCCAGCAGCTTCCGACGACAGTACAATGAGCAGTTCTTC. The variable domain in full, with the rest retrieved from reference TRBV7-2 and TRBJ2-1, is GAGVSQSPSNKVTEKGKDVELRCDPISGHTALYWYRQSLGQGLEFLIYFQGNSAPDKSGLPSDRFSAERTGGSVSTLTIQRTQQEDSAVYLCASSFRRQYNEQFFGPGTRLTVL.

The chain joins TRBV29-1 to TRBJ2-7, with a tentative D call TRBD2 (6 bases). Per the germline V gene, CDR1 is SQVTM and CDR2 is ANQGSEA. The CDR3 totals 13 residues. Trimming cost V 7 bases and J 0 bases, with 13 bases left between them. This chain's CDR3 is CSAARGISYEQYF. Here the CDR3 DNA reads TGCAGCGCCGCCCGGGGGATCTCCTACGAGCAGTACTTC.

The chain recombines TRBV20-1 with TRBJ1-6; tentatively, D is TRBD1 (5 bases). The ends were cut back, 6 bases at V and 7 bases at J, with 16 bases in the middle. Germline V gene lookup returns CDR1 DFQATT and CDR2 SNEGSKA (reference sequence). This CDR3 comprises 14 residues. For the CDR3, the DNA is TGCAGTGCCCCGACAGATGGGGCGAATTCACCCCTCCACTTT. Its protein product is CSAPTDGANSPLHF.

The chain is built from TRBV3-1 and TRBJ2-3; TRBD2 is a possible D gene (6 bases). The ends were cut back, 3 bases at V and 1 base at J, with 11 bases in the middle. The germline gives CDR1 LGHDT, CDR2 YNNKEL (reference sequence). The CDR3 consists of 15 residues. The CDR3 loop is CASSHWRGRTDTQYF. The CDR3 nucleotides are TGTGCCAGCAGCCATTGGCGGGGCCGCACAGATACGCAGTATTTT.

The chain links TRBV20-1 to TRBJ2-3; TRBD2 matches 11 bases. V shed 5 bases, J shed 0 bases, and the junction held 4 bases outside the gene matches. This CDR3 comprises 15 residues. Germline CDR1 DFQATT, CDR2 SNEGSKA (reference sequence). The CDR3 loop is CSAYWTSGSTDTQYF. The CDR3 DNA reads as TGCAGTGCTTATTGGACTAGCGGGAGCACAGATACGCAGTATTTT.

This rearrangement joins TRBV27 to TRBJ2-3; the match to TRBD2 covers 10 bases. CDR1 is MNHEY, CDR2 SMNVEV, per germline (reference sequence). The CDR3 has 14 residues. J gave up 5 bases and V 6 bases, and 5 bases lay outside the gene matches. DNA for the CDR3: TGTGCCAGCAGGTCTCGACTAGCGGGAGATACGCAGTATTTT. This gives the protein CASRSRLAGDTQYF.